What follows is one T cell receptor beta chain and its context. Its antigen is currently unknown. These data come from a study of T cell responses to AZD1222 COVID-19 vaccine. Notes on the study in general: Two AZD1222 doses significantly raised spike-specific TCR breadth and depth over controls. There were repertoire samples only from the period after the peak T cell response. Donors skewed white British and female; clonal diversity was possibly underestimated.

Here immunoSEQ multiplex PCR was the method, and the copy in TCRdb shows in-frame clones only, minus some. The data hold roughly 67,000 clones, with roughly nine tenths observed a single time. This CDR3 is 15 amino acids long. V lost 5 bases to trimming and J lost 5 bases, with 19 bases between them. Germline assignment: CDR1 SGHNT and CDR2 YENEEA. This chain links TRBV11-3 with TRBJ2-7; the D gene is possibly TRBD1 (7 bases). The origin of this receptor is an adult who received the AZD1222 COVID-19 vaccine. The input for sequencing was peripheral blood, taken 28 days after the second AZD1222 dose. The CDR3 is CASSLRTGLSDEQYF. The CDR3 DNA is TGTGCCAGCAGCCTACGGACAGGACTAAGCGACGAGCAGTACTTC.